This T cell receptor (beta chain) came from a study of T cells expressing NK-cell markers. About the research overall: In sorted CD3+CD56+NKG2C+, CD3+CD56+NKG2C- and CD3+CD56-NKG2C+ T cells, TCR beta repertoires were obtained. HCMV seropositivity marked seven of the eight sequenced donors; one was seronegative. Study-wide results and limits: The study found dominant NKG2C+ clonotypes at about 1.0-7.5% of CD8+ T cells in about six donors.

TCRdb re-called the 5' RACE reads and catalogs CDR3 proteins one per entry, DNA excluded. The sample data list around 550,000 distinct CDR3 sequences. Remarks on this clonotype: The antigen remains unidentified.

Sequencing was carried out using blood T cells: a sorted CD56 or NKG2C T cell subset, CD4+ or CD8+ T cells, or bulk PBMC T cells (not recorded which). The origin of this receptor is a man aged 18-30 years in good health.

CDR3 sequence: CASSRPGLDSNEQFF. The chain carries TRBV6-2 or TRBV6-3 and TRBJ2-1; the TRBD2 assignment by TCRdb is unverifiable without DNA. CDR1 is MNHEY, CDR2 SVGEGT, per germline. This CDR3 spans 15 amino acids.